The 14 T cell receptor beta chains below come from one sample, sequenced in a study of identical twins. TCRdb recomputed calls from the 5' RACE reads with MiXCR, one row per CDR3 protein. The table records 400,000 to 500,000 distinct CDR3 sequences, around 18% of them present only once. Sample: naive T cells sorted from blood. Receptor source: a man aged 45-60 years in good health.

This clonotype was observed many times. The V and J genes are TRBV19 and TRBJ2-3, with TRBD2 as a possible D gene (6 bases). The CDR3 runs to 13 residues. Looked up from germline, CDR1 is LNHDA and CDR2 is SQIVND (reference sequence). V lost 5 bases to trimming and J lost 4 bases, with 10 bases between them. The CDR3 protein is CASSPGLADTQYF. CDR3 nucleotides: TGTGCCAGTAGTCCGGGACTCGCAGATACGCAGTATTTT.

The chain couples TRBV7-6 to TRBJ2-5; D unclear. In germline, CDR1 is SGHVS, CDR2 FNYEAQ. V was pared by 2 bases and J by 1 base, with 5 bases between. The CDR3 extends over 13 amino acids. CDR3 in DNA: TGTGCCAGCAGCTTAAGAGCCCAAGAGACCCAGTACTTC. This translates into CASSLRAQETQYF.

This clonotype occurred many times. This chain uses TRBV4-3 with TRBJ2-5, with 7 bases aligning to TRBD1. The CDR3 loop spans 13 amino acids. The junction had 5 bases not matched to a gene; V was cut back by 6 bases and J by 4 bases. Germline CDR1 is LGHNA and CDR2 is YSLEER. CDR3 in DNA: TGCGCCAGCAGTCAGGACAGGCGAGAGACCCAGTACTTC. Protein: CASSQDRRETQYF.

This clonotype was seen ten or more times. The chain couples TRBV10-3 to TRBJ2-3; D remains ambiguous. V was clipped by 6 bases and J by 4 bases, with 5 bases between them. The CDR3 runs to 11 residues. Germline V gives CDR1 ENHRY, CDR2 SYGVKD. CDR3 DNA: TGTGCCATCAGAGTGGCAGATACGCAGTATTTT. It codes for CAIRVADTQYF.

The chain has TRBV7-2 and TRBJ2-7, with 9 bases matching TRBD1. Germline trimming cut 5 bases from V and 2 bases from J; bases unmatched to any gene: 7. CDR3 length equals 15 residues. Germline CDR1 is SGHTA and CDR2 is FQGNSA. This CDR3 is CASSQTGTGTYEQYF. CDR3 nucleotide sequence: TGTGCCAGCAGCCAGACGGGGACAGGGACCTACGAGCAGTACTTC. Variable domain in full (rest from reference TRBV7-2 and TRBJ2-7): GAGVSQSPSNKVTEKGKDVELRCDPISGHTALYWYRQSLGQGLEFLIYFQGNSAPDKSGLPSDRFSAERTGGSVSTLTIQRTQQEDSAVYLCASSQTGTGTYEQYFGPGTRLTVT.

This clonotype was seen a handful of times. The genes are TRBV10-3 and TRBJ2-5; D not certain. Germline CDR1 ENHRY, CDR2 SYGVKD. This CDR3 is built from 14 residues. V gave up 2 bases and J gave up 5 bases, with 12 bases separating them. CDR3 sequence reads: CAISEESIGETQYF. The CDR3 DNA is TGTGCCATCAGTGAGGAATCAATCGGGGAGACCCAGTACTTC.

This rearrangement joins TRBV7-2 to TRBJ2-1; perhaps TRBD2 as D (6 bases). The CDR3 has 14 amino acids. Germline CDR1 SGHTA, CDR2 FQGNSA. Trimming cost V 3 bases and J 7 bases, with 13 bases left between them. The CDR3 is CASSFLLALNEQFF. For the CDR3, the DNA is TGTGCCAGCAGCTTTTTACTAGCTCTTAATGAGCAGTTCTTC.

This clonotype was detected ten times or more. Germline is not matched at one junction end, which may reflect a read error. The V gene is TRBV5-1, the J gene TRBJ2-3; D is unclear. This CDR3 contains 11 residues. CDR1 SGHRS and CDR2 YFSETQ come from the germline V gene. CDR3: CASSSTDTQYF. Here the CDR3 DNA reads TGTGCCAGCAGCAGTACAGATACGCAGTATTTT.

This clonotype was detected many times. The chain uses TRBV7-8 and TRBJ2-6, with unresolved D. Germline V gives CDR1 SGHVS, CDR2 FQNEAQ. V lost 5 bases, J lost 0 bases, and 8 bases lay in between. The CDR3 sequence is 15 residues long. CDR3 in amino acids: CASSAFSSGANVLTF. The CDR3 DNA reads as TGTGCCAGCAGCGCCTTTAGCTCTGGGGCCAACGTCCTGACTTTC.

This clonotype was counted at least ten times. The gene calls are TRBV4-3 and TRBJ2-1; 11 nucleotides agree with TRBD2. The junction had 6 bases not matched to a gene; V was cut back by 0 bases and J by 2 bases. This CDR3 is built from 18 residues. Germline V gene sequence: CDR1 LGHNA, CDR2 YSLEER. DNA for the CDR3: TGCGCCAGCAGCCAAGATCCCCAGACTAGCGGGACCTACAATGAGCAGTTCTTC. Its protein product is CASSQDPQTSGTYNEQFF.

The CDR3 DNA reads as TGTGCCAGCAGCCAAGCGGCGGGGGGAGATACGCAGTATTTT. This gives the protein CASSQAAGGDTQYF. J is TRBJ2-3 and V is TRBV3-1, with 8 bases matching TRBD2. The CDR3 totals 14 residues. Germline V gene data show CDR1 as LGHDT and CDR2 as YNNKEL (reference sequence). V shed 1 base and J 5 bases; nucleotides not matched to a gene: 2.

Points on this clonotype: This may arise from a read error, as a much more abundant clone is one base away. V and J are TRBV28 and TRBJ1-3; D gene unclear. V lost 8 bases to trimming and J lost 7 bases, with 9 bases between them. Germline V gene sequence: CDR1 MDHEN, CDR2 SYDVKM. The CDR3 length is 11 residues. This CDR3 is CASPSGNTIYF. Here the CDR3 DNA reads TGTGCCAGCCCCTCGGGGAACACCATATATTTT. Using reference TRBV28 and TRBJ1-3 for the parts outside the CDR3, the full variable domain is DVKVTQSSRYLVKRTGEKVFLECVQDMDHENMFWYRQDPGLGLRLIYFSYDVKMKEKGDIPEGYSVSREKKERFSLILESASTNQTSMYLCASPSGNTIYFGEGSWLTVV.

This clonotype showed up just a few times. The gene calls are TRBV15 and TRBJ2-2; D tentatively fits TRBD1 or TRBD2 (6 bases each). The CDR3 spans 14 residues. Deletions cut 6 bases from V and 3 bases from J, with 11 bases between. Germline CDR1 is LNHNV and CDR2 is YYDKDF (reference sequence). The CDR3 DNA reads TGTGCCACCAGGAACAGGGACTACACCGGGGAGCTGTTTTTT. Amino acid sequence: CATRNRDYTGELFF.

This clonotype was observed many times. This chain connects TRBV2 to TRBJ2-3; possibly TRBD2 for D (6 bases). CDR1 SNHLY and CDR2 FYNNEI come from the germline V gene. The CDR3 has 16 residues. V lost 2 bases and J lost 1, with 13 bases in between. As DNA, the CDR3 is TGTGCCAGCAGTGAAAATCGGGGCGGGGGCACAGATACGCAGTATTTT. Its translation: CASSENRGGGTDTQYF.